In this sample, the clone carrying this TCR beta chain turned up a few times. Its target is not known. TCR beta libraries were built with iRepertoire HTBI primers and Arm-PCR of CDR3 regions. TCRdb reanalysed the multiplex PCR reads using MiXCR and keeps one entry per CDR3 protein. The sample holds 310,000 or so distinct CDR3 sequences, around 21% seen once. This sample was taken from a study of regulatory T cells in long-lasting Graves disease. Study at large: Persistent cases were those of Graves' disease that involved over 5 years of antithyroid drugs with positive TSH receptor antibodies. Study-wide findings and caveats: Repertoires from persistent disease leaned toward TRBV28, TRBJ1-2 and TRBJ2-5.

The CDR3 has 15 amino acids. CDR1 is MDHEN and CDR2 is SYDVKM in the germline V gene. Trimming stripped 1 base from V and 1 base from J, with 11 bases between. As for time point: persistent/refractory GD, antithyroid drugs over 5 years with positive TRAb. Isolated PBMC RNA provided the starting material for the TCR library. Criteria from the American Thyroid Association guidelines were applied to diagnose Graves' disease. An endocrinology department located in Xi'an, China, was where the patients came from. V is TRBV28 and J is TRBJ2-7, with a weak D call TRBD2 (5 bases). Sequenced material: peripheral blood mononuclear cells (PBMCs), taken when the disease was refractory, from a patient treated with antithyroid drugs. The sequence was obtained from a female donor with Graves disease. The CDR3: CASSLSGGPSYEQYF. The CDR3 nucleotides are TGTGCCAGCAGTTTATCCGGAGGCCCGTCCTACGAGCAGTACTTC.